The rows below give T cell receptor beta chains drawn from one sample of a study of T cells in tuberculosis. The table came from immunoSEQ multiplex PCR; TCRdb's copy has only in-frame clones and leaves some out. The top ten clones hold about 15% of a sample with about 20,000 clones, 85% to 90% of them seen once. Sequenced: PBMCs. These receptors all stem from a donor between 10 and 35 years old with latent tuberculosis or without tuberculosis infection. Each CDR3 is given with its conserved first and last residue. D genes are given only for firm matches. Clone size is stated in some rows and not others, as once, few, many or a class when expanded.

abundance: NA; v_gene: TRBV12-5; d_gene: TRBD1; j_gene: TRBJ2-5; CDR3aa: CASGPYRGYQETQYF; CDR3nt: TGTGCTAGTGGTCCTTACAGGGGGTATCAAGAGACCCAGTACTTC
abundance: NA; v_gene: TRBV27; d_gene: TRBD2; j_gene: TRBJ2-1; CDR3aa: CASSPLAGSSYNEQFF; CDR3nt: TGTGCCAGCAGTCCACTAGCGGGGAGCTCCTACAATGAGCAGTTCTTC
abundance: NA; v_gene: TRBV29-1; d_gene: NA; j_gene: TRBJ1-1; CDR3aa: CSASQSPDTEAFF; CDR3nt: TGCAGCGCCAGTCAGTCACCCGACACTGAAGCTTTCTTT
abundance: NA; v_gene: TRBV19; d_gene: TRBD1; j_gene: TRBJ1-5; CDR3aa: CASTPLPGTDNQPQHF; CDR3nt: TGTGCCAGTACCCCCCTACCCGGGACAGATAATCAGCCCCAGCATTTT
abundance: NA; v_gene: TRBV5-1; d_gene: NA; j_gene: TRBJ1-4; CDR3aa: CASSSEGPLGEKLFF; CDR3nt: TGCGCCAGCAGCTCCGAGGGCCCTCTAGGGGAAAAACTGTTTTTT
abundance: NA; v_gene: TRBV7-2; d_gene: TRBD1; j_gene: TRBJ2-7; CDR3aa: CATGTGYSYEQYF; CDR3nt: TGTGCCACCGGGACAGGGTACTCCTACGAGCAGTACTTC
abundance: NA; v_gene: TRBV10-1; d_gene: NA; j_gene: TRBJ1-4; CDR3aa: CASSESGIGSEKLFF; CDR3nt: TGCGCCAGCAGTGAGAGTGGGATTGGGAGTGAAAAACTGTTTTTT
abundance: NA; v_gene: TRBV19; d_gene: TRBD1; j_gene: TRBJ1-1; CDR3aa: CASSYYYTGEVNTEAFF; CDR3nt: TGTGCCAGTAGCTATTATTATACAGGGGAAGTGAACACTGAAGCTTTCTTT
abundance: once; v_gene: TRBV30; d_gene: NA; j_gene: TRBJ2-7; CDR3aa: CAWVHGPDLTF; CDR3nt: TGTGCCTGGGTCCATGGTCCGGACTTAACATTC
abundance: NA; v_gene: TRBV10-3; d_gene: TRBD1; j_gene: TRBJ1-5; CDR3aa: CAISVQGDQPQHF; CDR3nt: TGTGCCATCAGTGTTCAGGGGGATCAGCCCCAGCATTTT
abundance: NA; v_gene: TRBV18; d_gene: NA; j_gene: TRBJ2-4; CDR3aa: CASSPGRRTLAKNIQYF; CDR3nt: TGTGCCAGCTCACCGGGTAGGAGGACCCTAGCCAAAAACATTCAGTACTTC
abundance: NA; v_gene: TRBV5-1; d_gene: NA; j_gene: TRBJ2-7; CDR3aa: CASSLPQGYEQYF; CDR3nt: TGCGCCAGCAGCTTACCACAGGGCTACGAGCAGTACTTC
abundance: NA; v_gene: TRBV5-1; d_gene: NA; j_gene: TRBJ1-3; CDR3aa: CASSLVGGSGNTIYF; CDR3nt: TGCGCCAGCAGCTTGGTCGGGGGGAGCGGAAACACCATATATTTT
abundance: NA; v_gene: TRBV4-2; d_gene: NA; j_gene: TRBJ2-7; CDR3aa: CASSQEPGASYEQYF; CDR3nt: TGTGCCAGCAGCCAAGAACCAGGGGCCTCTTACGAGCAGTACTTC
abundance: few; v_gene: TRBV27; d_gene: TRBD1; j_gene: TRBJ1-5; CDR3aa: CASRPGQGYQPQHF; CDR3nt: TGTGCCAGCAGGCCGGGACAGGGCTATCAGCCCCAGCATTTT
abundance: large; v_gene: TRBV6-5; d_gene: NA; j_gene: TRBJ2-7; CDR3aa: CASSYGGSYEQYF; CDR3nt: TGTGCCAGCAGTTACGGAGGGTCCTACGAGCAGTACTTC
abundance: NA; v_gene: TRBV7-2; d_gene: NA; j_gene: TRBJ1-1; CDR3aa: CASGLKMDSLRIKAFF; CDR3nt: TGTGCCAGCGGACTTAAAATGGACAGTCTTAGAATTAAAGCTTTCTTT
abundance: NA; v_gene: TRBV11-2; d_gene: NA; j_gene: TRBJ2-3; CDR3aa: CASSSYREKTDTQYF; CDR3nt: TGTGCCAGCAGCTCTTACAGGGAAAAAACAGATACGCAGTATTTT
abundance: NA; v_gene: TRBV11-2; d_gene: TRBD2; j_gene: TRBJ2-3; CDR3aa: CASSSSGLADTQYF; CDR3nt: TGTGCCAGCAGCTCTTCGGGACTAGCGGATACGCAGTATTTT
abundance: NA; v_gene: TRBV5-1; d_gene: TRBD2; j_gene: TRBJ2-3; CDR3aa: CASSFKASGGSITQYF; CDR3nt: TGCGCCAGCAGCTTTAAGGCGAGCGGGGGGTCTATAACGCAGTATTTT
abundance: NA; v_gene: TRBV25-1; d_gene: NA; j_gene: TRBJ2-1; CDR3aa: CASMRTEGYNEQFF; CDR3nt: TGTGCCAGCATGAGGACAGAGGGCTACAATGAGCAGTTCTTC
abundance: NA; v_gene: TRBV19; d_gene: NA; j_gene: TRBJ2-1; CDR3aa: CASSIGGSFYEQFF; CDR3nt: TGTGCCAGTAGTATAGGTGGTAGCTTCTATGAGCAGTTCTTC
abundance: NA; v_gene: TRBV5-4; d_gene: NA; j_gene: TRBJ1-1; CDR3aa: CASSLMAGGVEAFF; CDR3nt: TGTGCCAGCAGCTTGATGGCAGGCGGGGTGGAAGCTTTCTTT